Listed below are T cell receptor beta chains from one sample, sequenced in a study of response to subunit inactivated influenza vaccine. One entry per CDR3 protein results from TCRdb running MiXCR on the RT-PCR reads. The sample includes approximately 250,000 distinct CDR3 sequences, more than 10% seen only once; the top ten take over 6.5%. The material was non-naive T cells sorted from PBMCs, obtained roughly 2 weeks before vaccination. These receptors all come from a middle-aged man who received an inactivated influenza vaccine. Both conserved end residues are part of each CDR3. D genes are given only for firm matches. The listing skips clone size in some rows; elsewhere it reads once, few, many or a size class.

D: NA; size: NA; V: TRBV7-9; J: TRBJ2-2; length: 14; CDR3: CASSVGLHTGELFF; DNA: TGTGCCAGCAGCGTTGGACTGCACACCGGGGAGCTGTTTTTT
D: NA; size: few; V: TRBV11-2; J: TRBJ1-1; length: 14; CDR3: CASSRGQRNTEAFF; DNA: TGTGCCAGCAGCCGAGGACAGAGAAACACTGAAGCTTTCTTT
D: NA; size: few; V: TRBV7-9; J: TRBJ1-3; length: 16; CDR3: CASSLGGVDSGNTIYF; DNA: TGTGCCAGCAGCTTAGGAGGGGTCGACTCTGGAAACACCATATATTTT
D: TRBD2; size: NA; V: TRBV5-6; J: TRBJ2-2; length: 16; CDR3: CASRRISGSGTGELFF; DNA: TGTGCCAGCAGACGAATTAGCGGGAGCGGCACCGGGGAGCTGTTTTTT
D: TRBD1; size: many; V: TRBV10-3; J: TRBJ2-6; length: 16; CDR3: CASRTGAISGANVLTF; DNA: TGTGCCTCGCGGACAGGGGCTATCTCTGGGGCCAACGTCCTGACTTTC
D: NA; size: many; V: TRBV2; J: TRBJ1-1; length: 14; CDR3: CASKPHLSNTEAFF; DNA: TGTGCCAGCAAGCCCCATCTGAGTAACACTGAAGCTTTCTTT
D: TRBD2; size: NA; V: TRBV20-1; J: TRBJ2-4; length: 15; CDR3: CNARNGTSGRDIQYF; DNA: TGCAATGCTAGGAACGGGACTAGCGGGCGTGACATTCAGTACTTC
D: NA; size: many; V: TRBV9; J: TRBJ1-6; length: 13; CDR3: CASSVEGNSPLHF; DNA: TGTGCCAGCAGCGTAGAGGGGAATTCACCCCTCCACTTT
D: NA; size: many; V: TRBV20-1; J: TRBJ2-7; length: 14; CDR3: CSASMGSEGYEQYF; DNA: TGCAGTGCTAGTATGGGTAGCGAAGGCTACGAGCAGTACTTC
D: NA; size: NA; V: TRBV29-1; J: TRBJ2-1; length: 14; CDR3: CSVEGDEGKNEQFF; DNA: TGCAGCGTTGAAGGTGACGAGGGGAAAAATGAGCAGTTCTTC
D: NA; size: NA; V: TRBV20-1; J: TRBJ2-1; length: 13; CDR3: CSAWSSRSNEQFF; DNA: TGCAGTGCTTGGAGCTCTCGTAGCAATGAGCAGTTCTTC
D: TRBD2; size: NA; V: TRBV27; J: TRBJ2-4; length: 13; CDR3: CASSGLARGIQYF; DNA: TGTGCCAGCAGCGGACTAGCCCGCGGCATTCAGTACTTC
D: NA; size: NA; V: TRBV20-1; J: TRBJ2-3; length: 14; CDR3: CSAWLTGRADTQYF; DNA: TGCAGTGCTTGGCTCACGGGACGGGCAGATACGCAGTATTTT
D: NA; size: NA; V: TRBV20-1; J: TRBJ1-1; length: 13; CDR3: CSALWPELTEAFF; DNA: TGCAGTGCCCTTTGGCCAGAACTCACTGAAGCTTTCTTT
D: NA; size: many; V: TRBV2; J: TRBJ2-1; length: 16; CDR3: CASKTRPWIMSNEQFF; DNA: TGTGCCAGCAAGACGAGGCCGTGGATCATGTCCAATGAGCAGTTCTTC
D: TRBD1; size: NA; V: TRBV9; J: TRBJ1-5; length: 16; CDR3: CASSPKQDRLNQPQHF; DNA: TGTGCCAGCAGCCCCAAACAGGACAGGCTAAATCAGCCCCAGCATTTT
D: NA; size: few; V: TRBV10-3; J: TRBJ2-1; length: 9; CDR3: CAILNEQFF; DNA: TGTGCCATCCTCAATGAGCAGTTCTTC
D: NA; size: few; V: TRBV6-5; J: TRBJ2-3; length: 14; CDR3: CASSSPQGTDTQYF; DNA: TGTGCCAGCAGTTCTCCACAGGGCACAGATACGCAGTATTTT
D: TRBD1; size: few; V: TRBV20-1; J: TRBJ2-7; length: 12; CDR3: CSAETGTYEQYF; DNA: TGCAGTGCTGAGACAGGGACCTACGAGCAGTACTTC
D: NA; size: NA; V: TRBV9; J: TRBJ2-3; length: 15; CDR3: CASSVGADQGGTQYF; DNA: TGTGCCAGCAGCGTAGGAGCGGATCAGGGCGGTACGCAGTATTTT
D: NA; size: many; V: TRBV7-2; J: TRBJ2-1; length: 15; CDR3: CASRSGRSSYNEQFF; DNA: TGTGCCAGCCGCTCGGGCCGGAGCTCCTACAATGAGCAGTTCTTC
D: NA; size: many; V: TRBV5-1; J: TRBJ1-4; length: 16; CDR3: CASRQAYRGTNEKLFF; DNA: TGCGCCAGCAGACAGGCCTATCGGGGAACTAATGAAAAACTGTTTTTT
D: NA; size: few; V: TRBV18; J: TRBJ1-6; length: 14; CDR3: CASSPGGLGSPLHF; DNA: TGTGCCAGCTCACCAGGAGGTTTGGGTTCACCCCTCCACTTT
D: TRBD1; size: few; V: TRBV11-2; J: TRBJ1-2; length: 15; CDR3: CASSLDPGQGFGYTF; DNA: TGTGCCAGCAGCTTAGATCCGGGACAGGGGTTTGGCTACACCTTC
D: NA; size: few; V: TRBV13; J: TRBJ2-3; length: 16; CDR3: CASSAASSSEADTQYF; DNA: TGTGCCAGCAGCGCTGCGTCCTCATCCGAGGCAGATACGCAGTATTTT
D: TRBD1; size: few; V: TRBV5-1; J: TRBJ1-2; length: 16; CDR3: CASSPGQTLSGYGYTF; DNA: TGCGCCAGCAGCCCGGGACAGACCCTCTCGGGCTATGGCTACACCTTC
D: NA; size: many; V: TRBV12-3/TRBV12-4; J: TRBJ2-7; length: 13; CDR3: CASSQDRTYEQYF; DNA: TGTGCCAGCAGCCAGGACAGAACCTACGAGCAGTACTTC
D: TRBD1; size: many; V: TRBV20-1; J: TRBJ1-5; length: 14; CDR3: CSATHSTGSQPQHF; DNA: TGCAGTGCTACTCATTCGACAGGGAGTCAGCCCCAGCATTTT
D: TRBD1; size: few; V: TRBV27; J: TRBJ1-1; length: 15; CDR3: CASRLGTGMNTEAFF; DNA: TGTGCCAGCAGACTCGGGACAGGGATGAACACTGAAGCTTTCTTT